Each of the 11 T cell receptor beta chains below was sequenced from the same sample in a study of regulatory T cells in long-lasting Graves disease. Arm-PCR of CDR3 regions and iRepertoire HTBI primers were the basis on which TCR beta libraries were built. A single record per CDR3 protein comes from TCRdb applying MiXCR to the multiplex PCR reads. The table has approximately 350,000 distinct CDR3 sequences, about 11% seen once; the top ten hold around 18%. The time point was: newly diagnosed GD, antithyroid drugs for less than 3 months. With RNA extracted from PBMCs as input, the TCR library was made. This sample was also put to use in a study of T cells in Graves' hyperthyroidism and ophthalmopathy.

The source material was peripheral blood mononuclear cells (PBMCs), sampled at new diagnosis, from a patient treated with antithyroid drugs. The origin of the receptors is a woman aged 18-29 years with Graves disease.

The sample holds many counts of this clonotype. The CDR3 is CASATSTDTQYF. CDR3 in DNA: TGTGCCAGCGCTACTAGCACAGATACGCAGTATTTT. This chain links TRBV6-2 or TRBV6-3 with TRBJ2-3; D is uncertain. Germline-derived CDR1 and CDR2 are MNHEY and SVGEGT. The CDR3 is 12 residues long. V was cut by 8 bases and J by 0 bases, with 6 bases left in between.

This clonotype was recorded a few times. CDR3: CASSSWTASSYNEQFF. The CDR3 DNA sequence: TGTGCCAGCAGTTCCTGGACAGCCAGCTCCTACAATGAGCAGTTCTTC. The V and J genes are TRBV28 and TRBJ2-1; D may be TRBD1 (6 bases). Germline V gene lookup returns CDR1 MDHEN and CDR2 SYDVKM. This CDR3 contains 16 residues. Trimming shortened V by 4 bases and J by 0 bases, and 13 bases separated the two germline ends.

This clonotype has just a few counts. The V gene is TRBV7-6, the J gene TRBJ1-1; D is ambiguous. Germline V gene lookup returns CDR1 SGHVS and CDR2 FNYEAQ. This CDR3 has 15 amino acids. The V and J ends lost 1 base and 2 bases respectively, with 11 bases between them. CDR3 amino acids: CASSLGAAYNTEAFF. CDR3 nucleotide sequence: TGTGCCAGCAGCTTAGGAGCAGCCTATAACACTGAAGCTTTCTTT.

The table lists this clonotype with many counts. The rearrangement joins TRBV18 to TRBJ2-3; maybe TRBD2 (5 bases). In germline, CDR1 is KGHSH, CDR2 LQKENI. V was pared by 2 bases and J by 1 base, with 10 bases between. This CDR3 spans 15 amino acids. This chain's CDR3 is CASSPSDFRTDTQYF. The CDR3 DNA sequence: TGTGCCAGCTCACCATCGGACTTCCGCACAGATACGCAGTATTTT.

This clonotype occurred many times. The chain employs TRBV7-2 and TRBJ2-1; no clear D. Germline V gene lookup returns CDR1 SGHTA and CDR2 FQGNSA. The CDR3 loop spans 15 amino acids. V was pared by 2 bases and J by 2 bases, with 10 bases between. CDR3 coding DNA: TGTGCCAGCAGCTTAAGGGCGGACGCCTACAATGAGCAGTTCTTC. Translation: CASSLRADAYNEQFF.

Ten or more counts support this clonotype. The chain links TRBV7-8 to TRBJ1-4; D might be TRBD1 (5 bases). CDR1 is SGHVS and CDR2 is FQNEAQ in the germline V gene. This CDR3 region has 14 residues. V lost 4 bases and J lost 3, with 9 bases in between. The DNA of the CDR3 is TGTGCCAGCAGCTCGGGGACCCCTAATGAAAAACTGTTTTTT. Residues: CASSSGTPNEKLFF.

This clonotype was seen repeatedly, ten times or more. V gene TRBV7-9 combines with J gene TRBJ2-3; no firm D call. Germline lookup yields CDR1 SEHNR and CDR2 FQNEAQ (reference sequence). The CDR3 loop spans 15 amino acids. The germline V and J ends were trimmed by 2 bases and 0 bases, with 9 bases remaining between them. The CDR3 protein is CASSLRRSSTDTQYF. In nucleotides, the CDR3 is TGTGCCAGCAGCTTAAGAAGATCTAGCACAGATACGCAGTATTTT. Using reference TRBV7-9 and TRBJ2-3 for the parts outside the CDR3, the full variable domain is DTGVSQNPRHKITKRGQNVTFRCDPISEHNRLYWYRQTLGQGPEFLTYFQNEAQLEKSRLLSDRFSAERPKGSFSTLEIQRTEQGDSAMYLCASSLRRSSTDTQYFGPGTRLTVL.

The CDR3 region is CASTPGGQWVTIYF. The CDR3 nucleotides read TGTGCCAGCACCCCCGGGGGGCAATGGGTCACCATATATTTT. This chain links TRBV6-1 with TRBJ1-3; TRBD1 might be the D (6 bases). The germline V and J ends were trimmed by 7 bases and 9 bases, with 19 bases remaining between them. Germline lookup yields CDR1 MNHNS and CDR2 SASEGT. The length of the CDR3 is 14 residues.

This clonotype was counted many times. The chain combines TRBV11-2 with TRBJ1-1; D is perhaps TRBD1 (6 bases). The CDR3 runs 16 residues. The V end lost 5 bases, the J end lost 2 bases, and 18 bases lay between the germline ends. Germline-derived CDR1 and CDR2 are SGHAT and FQNNGV. The CDR3 spells CASSGTLWGANTEAFF. The CDR3 DNA reads as TGTGCCAGCAGCGGCACGCTATGGGGGGCTAACACTGAAGCTTTCTTT.

This chain links TRBV14 with TRBJ2-7; D gene ambiguous. In germline, CDR1 is SGHDN, CDR2 FVKESK. V lost 4 bases and J 3 bases, leaving 13 bases between the germline ends. CDR3 size: 14 residues. In nucleotides, the CDR3 is TGTGCCAGCAGCCGAGACATGTGCTTCTACGAGCAGTACGTC. Protein product: CASSRDMCFYEQYV.

Here the CDR3 reads CASSLTGGEGTEAFF. Written as DNA, the CDR3 is TGCGCCAGCAGCTTGACAGGGGGCGAGGGCACTGAAGCTTTCTTT. V and J are TRBV5-1 and TRBJ1-1; the match to TRBD1 covers 9 bases. CDR3 size: 15 residues. The ends lost 1 base at V and 4 bases at J; junction bases unmatched: 5. The V gene's germline CDR1 is SGHRS and CDR2 YFSETQ.